This paragraph reports one T cell receptor beta chain. Its cognate antigen has yet to be identified. Per-nucleotide qualities are absent, and no much larger clonotype sits a single base away. This sample stems from a study of blood T cell repertoires in COVID-19 (dated by TCRdb to the early 2020s). At the level of the whole study: The collaborator samples originated in the United States, Italy and Spain and spanned the acute and convalescent phases of COVID-19. The samples were drawn from the first 160 participants of the ongoing ImmuneRACE study and from 1,254 subjects provided by 6 global collaborators. Subjects who had been exposed to COVID-19, were actively infected with it, or had recovered from it provided the deeply sampled blood TCRbeta repertoires that made up the dataset. The repertoires were released in a freely available public database intended as a resource for research on the immune response to SARS-CoV-2. Where available, HLA class I and class II types were taken from metadata supplied by the sample provider and were not determined by assay-based typing. The prospective study material was composed of cDNA or gDNA derived from T cells, B-cell-depleted T cells, or PBMCs. Nearly every sample came with metadata listing a de-identified subject ID, COVID-19 status, age in years and sex. What the work shows at the level of the full study, not this receptor alone: Clinical and demographic metadata were provided uncurated, with the amount varying by source and participant.

TCRbeta CDR3 regions were amplified from genomic DNA using the immunoSEQ Assay, a bias-controlled multiplex PCR. From the authors' description of their analysis: The number of nucleated cells in each sample was estimated from the amplification of reference gene primers within the assay. To quantify the absolute abundance of each unique TCRbeta CDR3 rearrangement, sequence reads were collapsed and filtered. For each sample, productive Simpson clonality was calculated as the square root of Simpson's diversity index over productive rearrangements. TCRdb took over this immuneACCESS table, retaining in-frame rearrangements with V and J assigned. Such tables are incomplete; in checked studies, under half of the missing clones stem from an unresolved V gene, and the remainder is unexplained. Clonal size and the V and J genes are those of that table, whereas D and trimming came from the DNA. The table for this sample lists about 390,000 clones; around 87% of them were counted only once. The ten largest clonotypes hold 10% of the sample.

Participants in the prospective study were aged roughly 18 to 100 years, lived in about two dozen United States geographic areas, and enrolled through a virtual design. To assign participants to cohorts, the prospective study relied on clinical history that participants themselves reported in a screening survey and a study questionnaire. Recovered participants in ImmuneRACE Cohort 3 were defined as having two consecutive negative NP/OP PCR tests, clearance from a healthcare professional, or resolution of symptoms. Mobile phlebotomists in the prospective study collected whole blood, serum and a nasopharyngeal or oropharyngeal swab from every participant. Prospective study participants could optionally give additional blood draws and questionnaires over an approximately 2-month period. Prospective study blood samples were shipped either frozen or at room temperature before DNA extraction. Unmatched junction bases come to 4, with V trimmed by 3 bases and J by 4 bases. Sequences SGHTS (CDR1) and YDEGEE (CDR2) are obtained from the germline V gene. The CDR3 numbers 14 residues from cysteine through phenylalanine. Of all the DNA, just the CDR3 is kept, 42 bases in frame from base 1.

The chain uses TRBV5-8 and TRBJ1-2, with 9 middle bases fitting TRBD1. This TCR came from a woman aged 50 to 60 who had recovered from COVID-19. The sample taken for sequencing was PBMCs or T cells enriched from blood (not recorded which). Here is the DNA: TGTGCCAGCAGCTCGGAGGGACAGGGCTATGGCTACACCTTC. Translated, this is CASSSEGQGYGYTF.